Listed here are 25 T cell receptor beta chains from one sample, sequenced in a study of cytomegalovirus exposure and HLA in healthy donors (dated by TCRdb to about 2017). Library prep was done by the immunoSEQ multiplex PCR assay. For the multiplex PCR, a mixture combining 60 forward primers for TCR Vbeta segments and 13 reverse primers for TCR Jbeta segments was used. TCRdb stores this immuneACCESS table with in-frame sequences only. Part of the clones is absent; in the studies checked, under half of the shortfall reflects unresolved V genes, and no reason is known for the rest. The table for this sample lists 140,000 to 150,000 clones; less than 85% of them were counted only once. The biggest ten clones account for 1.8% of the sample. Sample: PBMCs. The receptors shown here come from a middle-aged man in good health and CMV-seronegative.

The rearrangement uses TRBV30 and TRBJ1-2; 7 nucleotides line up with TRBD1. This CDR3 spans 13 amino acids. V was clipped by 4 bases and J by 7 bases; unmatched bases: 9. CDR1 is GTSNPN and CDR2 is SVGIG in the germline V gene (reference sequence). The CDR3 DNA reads TGTGCCTGGACCCTCGACAGGGATACTGGCTACACCTTC. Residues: CAWTLDRDTGYTF.

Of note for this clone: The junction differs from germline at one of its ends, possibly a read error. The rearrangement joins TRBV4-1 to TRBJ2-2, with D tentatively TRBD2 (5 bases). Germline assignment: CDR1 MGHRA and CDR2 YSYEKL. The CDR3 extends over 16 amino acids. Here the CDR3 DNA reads TGTGCCAGCAGCCAAGATCGGGATCCTAACACCGGGGAGCTGTTTTTT. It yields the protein CASSQDRDPNTGELFF.

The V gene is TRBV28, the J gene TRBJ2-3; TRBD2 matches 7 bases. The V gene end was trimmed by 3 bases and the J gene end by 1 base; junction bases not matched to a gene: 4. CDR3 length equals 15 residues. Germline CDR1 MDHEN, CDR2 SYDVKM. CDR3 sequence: CASSFTSAGTDTQYF. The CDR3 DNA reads TGTGCCAGCAGTTTTACTAGCGCCGGCACAGATACGCAGTATTTT.

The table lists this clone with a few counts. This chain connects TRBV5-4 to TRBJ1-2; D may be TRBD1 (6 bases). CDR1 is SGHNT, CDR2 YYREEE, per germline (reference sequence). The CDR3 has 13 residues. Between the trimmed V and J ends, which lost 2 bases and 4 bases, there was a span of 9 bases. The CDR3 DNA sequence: TGTGCCAGCAGCTTAGGCAGGGGCTATGGCTACACCTTC. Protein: CASSLGRGYGYTF.

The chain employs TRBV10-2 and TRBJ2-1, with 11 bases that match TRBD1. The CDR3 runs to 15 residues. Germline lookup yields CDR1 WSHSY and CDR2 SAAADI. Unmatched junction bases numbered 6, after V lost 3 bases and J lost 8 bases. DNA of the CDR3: TGCGCCAGCAGTGACCGAGGACAGGGGGCGGATGAGCAGTTCTTC. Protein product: CASSDRGQGADEQFF.

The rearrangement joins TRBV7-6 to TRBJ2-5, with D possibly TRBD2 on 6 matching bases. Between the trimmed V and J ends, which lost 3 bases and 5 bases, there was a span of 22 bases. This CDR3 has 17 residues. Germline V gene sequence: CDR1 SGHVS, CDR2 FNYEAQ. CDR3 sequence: CASSFPGIGGELETQYF. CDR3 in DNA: TGTGCCAGCAGCTTTCCAGGCATCGGGGGAGAATTGGAGACCCAGTACTTC. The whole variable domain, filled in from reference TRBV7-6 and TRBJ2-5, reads GAGVSQSPRYKVTKRGQDVALRCDPISGHVSLYWYRQALGQGPEFLTYFNYEAQQDKSGLPNDRFSAERPEGSISTLTIQRTEQRDSAMYRCASSFPGIGGELETQYFGPGTRLLVL.

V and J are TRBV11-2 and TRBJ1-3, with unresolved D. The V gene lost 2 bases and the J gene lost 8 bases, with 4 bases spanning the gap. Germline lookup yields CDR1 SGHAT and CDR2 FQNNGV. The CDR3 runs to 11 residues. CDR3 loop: CASSLSDTIYF. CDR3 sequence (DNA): TGTGCCAGCAGCTTATCGGACACCATATATTTT. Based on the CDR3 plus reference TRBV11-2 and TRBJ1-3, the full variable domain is EAGVAQSPRYKIIEKRQSVAFWCNPISGHATLYWYQQILGQGPKLLIQFQNNGVVDDSQLPKDRFSAERLKGVDSTLKIQPAKLEDSAVYLCASSLSDTIYFGEGSWLTVV.

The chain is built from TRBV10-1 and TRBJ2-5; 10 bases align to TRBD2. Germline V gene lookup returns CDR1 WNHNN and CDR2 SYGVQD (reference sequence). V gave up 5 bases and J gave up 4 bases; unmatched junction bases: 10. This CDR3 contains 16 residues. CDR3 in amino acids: CASSIKKRGGPETQYF. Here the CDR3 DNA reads TGCGCCAGCAGTATTAAAAAGCGGGGGGGCCCAGAGACCCAGTACTTC.

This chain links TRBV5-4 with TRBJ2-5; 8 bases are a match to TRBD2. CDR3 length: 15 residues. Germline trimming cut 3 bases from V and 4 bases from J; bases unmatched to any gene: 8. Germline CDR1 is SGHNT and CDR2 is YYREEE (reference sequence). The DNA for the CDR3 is TGTGCCAGCAGCTCCGGGGGGGGCCTGACAGAGACCCAGTACTTC. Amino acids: CASSSGGGLTETQYF.

This CDR3 is CASSPTGDGANVLTF. In DNA, the CDR3 is TGTGCCAGCAGCCCCACGGGGGACGGGGCCAACGTCCTGACTTTC. V gene TRBV7-6 combines with J gene TRBJ2-6; D is perhaps TRBD2 (6 bases). Germline values: CDR1 SGHVS, CDR2 FNYEAQ. Trimming stripped 5 bases from V and 4 bases from J, with 12 bases between. This CDR3 is 15 amino acids long.

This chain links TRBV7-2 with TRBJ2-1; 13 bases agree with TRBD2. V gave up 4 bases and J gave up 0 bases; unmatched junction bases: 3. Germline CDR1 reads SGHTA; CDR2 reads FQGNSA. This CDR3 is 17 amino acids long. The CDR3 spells CASSSGLAGSSYNEQFF. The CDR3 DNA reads TGTGCCAGCAGCTCGGGACTAGCGGGAAGCTCCTACAATGAGCAGTTCTTC.

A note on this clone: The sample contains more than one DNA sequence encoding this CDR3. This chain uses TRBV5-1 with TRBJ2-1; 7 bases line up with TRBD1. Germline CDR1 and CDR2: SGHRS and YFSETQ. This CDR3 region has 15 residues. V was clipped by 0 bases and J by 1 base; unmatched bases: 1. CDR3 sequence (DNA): TGCGCCAGCAGCTTGGGACAGGGATCCTACAATGAGCAGTTCTTC. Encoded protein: CASSLGQGSYNEQFF.

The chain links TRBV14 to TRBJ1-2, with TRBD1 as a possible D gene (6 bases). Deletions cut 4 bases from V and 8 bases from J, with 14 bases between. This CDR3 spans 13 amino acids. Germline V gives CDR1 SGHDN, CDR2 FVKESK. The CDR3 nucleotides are TGTGCCAGCAGCCTGGGAGGGGGATCCGGCTACACCTTC. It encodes CASSLGGGSGYTF.

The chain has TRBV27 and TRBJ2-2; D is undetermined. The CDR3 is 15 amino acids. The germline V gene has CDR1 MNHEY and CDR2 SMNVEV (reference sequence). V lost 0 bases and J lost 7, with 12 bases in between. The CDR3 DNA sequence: TGTGCCAGCAGTTTATCGCCGGGTCTGGGCGGGGAGCTGTTTTTT. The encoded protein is CASSLSPGLGGELFF.

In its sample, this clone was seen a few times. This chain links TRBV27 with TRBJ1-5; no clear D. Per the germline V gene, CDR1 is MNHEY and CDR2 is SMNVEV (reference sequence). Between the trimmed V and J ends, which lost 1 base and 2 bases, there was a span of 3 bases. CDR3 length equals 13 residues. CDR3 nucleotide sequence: TGTGCCAGCAGTTTATTCGGCAATCAGCCCCAGCATTTT. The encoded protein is CASSLFGNQPQHF.

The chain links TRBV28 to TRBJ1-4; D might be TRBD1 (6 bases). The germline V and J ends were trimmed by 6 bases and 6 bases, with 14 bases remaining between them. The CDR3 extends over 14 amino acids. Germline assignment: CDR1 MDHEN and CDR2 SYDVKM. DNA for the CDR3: TGTGCCAGCAGCATAGGGGGGGAGGATGAAAAACTGTTTTTT. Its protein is CASSIGGEDEKLFF.

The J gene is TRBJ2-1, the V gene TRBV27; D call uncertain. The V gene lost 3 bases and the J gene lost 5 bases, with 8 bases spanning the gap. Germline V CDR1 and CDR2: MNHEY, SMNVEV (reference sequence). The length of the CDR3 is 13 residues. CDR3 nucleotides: TGTGCCAGCAGTTTTGCCAGCGACAATGAGCAGTTCTTC. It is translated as CASSFASDNEQFF.

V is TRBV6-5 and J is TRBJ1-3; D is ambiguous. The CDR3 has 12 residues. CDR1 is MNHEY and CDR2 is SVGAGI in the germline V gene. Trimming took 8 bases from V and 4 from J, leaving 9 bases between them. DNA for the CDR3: TGTGCCAGCCTTAGTCCCGGAAACACCATATATTTT. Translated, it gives CASLSPGNTIYF.

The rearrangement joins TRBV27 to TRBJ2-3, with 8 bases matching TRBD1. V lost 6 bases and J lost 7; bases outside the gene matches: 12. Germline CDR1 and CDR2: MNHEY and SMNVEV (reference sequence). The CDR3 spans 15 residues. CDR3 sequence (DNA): TGTGCCAGCAGCGCACCAGGGGGCAGTACGAATACGCAGTATTTT. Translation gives CASSAPGGSTNTQYF.

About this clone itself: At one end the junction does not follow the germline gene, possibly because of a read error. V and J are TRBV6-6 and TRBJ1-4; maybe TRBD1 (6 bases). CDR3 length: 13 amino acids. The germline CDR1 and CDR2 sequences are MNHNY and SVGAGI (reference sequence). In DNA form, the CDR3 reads TGTGCCAGCAGTTATAAAAGACAGGAAAGACTGTTTTTT. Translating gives CASSYKRQERLFF.

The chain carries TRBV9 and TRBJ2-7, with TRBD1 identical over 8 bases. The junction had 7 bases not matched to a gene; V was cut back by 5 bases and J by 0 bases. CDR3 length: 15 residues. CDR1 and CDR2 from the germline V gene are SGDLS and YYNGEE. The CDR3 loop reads CASSRDRGTSYEQYF. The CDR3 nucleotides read TGTGCCAGCAGTCGAGACAGGGGTACCTCCTACGAGCAGTACTTC.

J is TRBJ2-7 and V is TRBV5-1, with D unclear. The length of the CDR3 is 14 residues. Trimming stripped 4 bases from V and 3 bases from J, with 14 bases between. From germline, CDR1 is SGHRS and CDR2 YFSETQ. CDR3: CASSLFGAIYEQYF. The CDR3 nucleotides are TGCGCCAGCAGCCTGTTCGGAGCCATCTACGAGCAGTACTTC.

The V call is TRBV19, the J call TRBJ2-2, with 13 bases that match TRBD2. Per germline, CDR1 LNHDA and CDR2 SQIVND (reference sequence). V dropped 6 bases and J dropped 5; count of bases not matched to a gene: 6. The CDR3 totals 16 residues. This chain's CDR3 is CASSLGGLAGTGELFF. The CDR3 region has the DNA TGTGCCAGTAGCCTCGGGGGACTAGCGGGGACCGGGGAGCTGTTTTTT.

CDR3 sequence reads: CASSSLGGVFNEQYF. The CDR3 DNA is TGTGCCAGCAGTTCCCTAGGGGGGGTGTTCAACGAGCAGTACTTC. V and J are TRBV27 and TRBJ2-7, with D perhaps matching TRBD2 (7 bases). Trimming pared 4 bases from V and 5 bases from J, leaving 18 bases between. CDR3 length: 15 amino acids. CDR1 is MNHEY and CDR2 is SMNVEV in the germline V gene (reference sequence).

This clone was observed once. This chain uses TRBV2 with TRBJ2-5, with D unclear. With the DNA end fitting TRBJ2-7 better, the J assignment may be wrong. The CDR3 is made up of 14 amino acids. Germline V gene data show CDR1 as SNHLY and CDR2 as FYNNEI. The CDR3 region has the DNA TGTGCCAGCCGAGCCTCGGGTCTCTCCTACGAGCAGTACTTC. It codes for CASRASGLSYEQYF.